The 9 T cell receptor beta chains below were found in one sample sequenced in a study of CD8 T cells in Susac syndrome. Reverse transcription used about 0.45 to 1 ug RNA and random hexamers. TCRdb independently ran MiXCR on the immunoSEQ multiplex PCR reads; one entry per CDR3 protein. The sample lists 95,000 to 150,000 distinct CDR3 sequences, about 92% occurring once. The sample consisted of CD8+ T cells from PBMCs. The receptors shown here come from a human donor with multiple sclerosis.

The J gene is TRBJ2-1, the V gene TRBV9; 7 bases match TRBD2. The length of the CDR3 is 15 residues. V lost 5 bases and J lost 6; bases outside the gene matches: 11. Germline V CDR1 and CDR2: SGDLS, YYNGEE. CDR3 nucleotides: TGTGCCAGCAGTCAAGCGGGAACACCAGGCAATGAGCAGTTCTTC. As protein: CASSQAGTPGNEQFF.

V is TRBV7-3 and J is TRBJ2-5, with no clear D. Trimming took off 1 base at V and 4 bases at J, with 7 bases between the two ends. This CDR3 has 13 amino acids. The V gene's germline CDR1 is SGHTA and CDR2 FQGTGA. The CDR3 sequence is CASSLRGGETQYF. The CDR3 DNA reads TGTGCCAGCAGCTTAAGGGGTGGAGAGACCCAGTACTTC.

This sequence joins TRBV7-9 and TRBJ1-3; no clear D gene. V was trimmed by 4 bases and J by 0 bases, leaving 7 bases between them. The CDR3 covers 14 residues. CDR1 and CDR2 from the germline V gene are SEHNR and FQNEAQ (reference sequence). The CDR3 region has the DNA TGTGCCAGCAGCTCGCTCCTCTCTGGAAACACCATATATTTT. Its translation: CASSSLLSGNTIYF.

V gene TRBV7-9 combines with J gene TRBJ2-5; perhaps TRBD2 as D (5 bases). Germline V gives CDR1 SEHNR, CDR2 FQNEAQ (reference sequence). The CDR3 runs to 14 residues. V was pared by 5 bases and J by 3 bases, with 13 bases between. For the CDR3, the DNA is TGTGCCAGCAGCACAAGCCAGAGGGAAGAGACCCAGTACTTC. It is translated as CASSTSQREETQYF.

The chain joins TRBV4-1 to TRBJ1-2; D may be TRBD1 (6 bases). The CDR3 spans 14 residues. Germline loops: CDR1 MGHRA, CDR2 YSYEKL. The V and J ends lost 4 bases and 3 bases respectively, with 12 bases between them. The CDR3 sequence: CASSRQDADYGYTF. In DNA, the CDR3 is TGCGCCAGCAGCCGACAGGATGCCGACTATGGCTACACCTTC.

V usage is TRBV6-5 and J usage is TRBJ2-5; possibly TRBD1 or TRBD2 for D (6 bases each). Germline CDR1 MNHEY, CDR2 SVGAGI. Trimming stripped 4 bases from V and 4 bases from J, with 13 bases between. CDR3 length: 14 residues. The CDR3 protein is CASSFSGDIETQYF. The CDR3 nucleotides are TGTGCCAGCAGTTTTTCGGGGGACATAGAGACCCAGTACTTC.

V is TRBV20-1 and J is TRBJ2-5, with unresolved D. V shed 0 bases and J shed 6 bases, with 17 bases lying between them. This CDR3 is 15 amino acids long. Germline assignment: CDR1 DFQATT and CDR2 SNEGSKA (reference sequence). CDR3 protein: CSARDLEAGRKTQYF. As DNA, the CDR3 is TGCAGTGCTAGAGATCTAGAGGCAGGTAGAAAGACCCAGTACTTC.

For the CDR3, the DNA is TGCGCCAGCAGCCAAAGATCGGCAGTTGAGCAGCCCCAGCATTTT. Translated, it gives CASSQRSAVEQPQHF. The chain couples TRBV4-1 to TRBJ1-5; D remains ambiguous. Trimming cost V 2 bases and J 7 bases, with 15 bases left between them. The germline V gene has CDR1 MGHRA and CDR2 YSYEKL. The length of the CDR3 is 15 residues.

V and J are TRBV6-6 and TRBJ2-1, with 10 bases fitting TRBD2. Looked up from germline, CDR1 is MNHNY and CDR2 is SVGAGI (reference sequence). Losses at the gene ends were 5 bases for V and 8 bases for J; bases not matched to a gene: 9. The CDR3 extends over 15 amino acids. The CDR3 DNA reads TGTGCCAGCAGTCTGACTAGCGGGCTTCGGGATGAGCAGTTCTTC. Its translation is CASSLTSGLRDEQFF.